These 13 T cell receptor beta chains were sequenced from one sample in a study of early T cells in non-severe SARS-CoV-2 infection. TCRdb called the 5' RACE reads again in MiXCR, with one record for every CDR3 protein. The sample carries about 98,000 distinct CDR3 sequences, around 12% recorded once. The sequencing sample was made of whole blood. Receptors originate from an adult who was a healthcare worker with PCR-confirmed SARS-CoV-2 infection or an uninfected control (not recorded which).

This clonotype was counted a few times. The CDR3 coding sequence is TGTGCCAGCAGCCAAGTCCCGCGGGACGGGGGGCAGTTCTTC. It yields the protein CASSQVPRDGGQFF. The chain uses TRBV3-1 and TRBJ2-1, with D perhaps TRBD2 (6 bases). This CDR3 is 14 amino acids long. Trimming took off 1 base at V and 12 bases at J, with 16 bases between the two ends. CDR1 and CDR2 (germline): LGHDT, YNNKEL (reference sequence).

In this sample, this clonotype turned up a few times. CDR3 residues: CASDRAGGPDTQYF. Written as DNA, the CDR3 is TGTGCCAGCGACAGGGCGGGAGGGCCGGATACGCAGTATTTT. The V call is TRBV6-6, the J call TRBJ2-3; 9 bases agree with TRBD2. The CDR3 totals 14 residues. The V gene end was trimmed by 8 bases and the J gene end by 6 bases; junction bases not matched to a gene: 9. CDR1 MNHNY and CDR2 SVGAGI come from the germline V gene (reference sequence).

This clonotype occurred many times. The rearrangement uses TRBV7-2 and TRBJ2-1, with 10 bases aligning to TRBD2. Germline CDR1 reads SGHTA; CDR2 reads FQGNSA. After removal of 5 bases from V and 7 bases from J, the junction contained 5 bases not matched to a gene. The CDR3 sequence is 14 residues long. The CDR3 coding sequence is TGTGCCAGCAGCCTGGCTAGCGGGAGAAATGAGCAGTTCTTC. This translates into CASSLASGRNEQFF.

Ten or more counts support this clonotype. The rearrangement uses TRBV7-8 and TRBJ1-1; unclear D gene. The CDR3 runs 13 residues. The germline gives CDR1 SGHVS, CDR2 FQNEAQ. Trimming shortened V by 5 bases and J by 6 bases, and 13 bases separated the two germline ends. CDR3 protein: CASSPLLRPEAFF. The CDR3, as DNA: TGTGCCAGCAGCCCCTTGCTACGTCCTGAAGCTTTCTTT.

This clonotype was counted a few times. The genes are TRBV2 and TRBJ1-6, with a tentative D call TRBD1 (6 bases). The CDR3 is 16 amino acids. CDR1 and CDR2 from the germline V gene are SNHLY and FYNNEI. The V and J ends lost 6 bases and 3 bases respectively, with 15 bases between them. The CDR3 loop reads CASRQTGLIYNSPLHF. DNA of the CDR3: TGTGCCAGCAGGCAGACAGGCTTAATCTATAATTCACCCCTCCACTTT. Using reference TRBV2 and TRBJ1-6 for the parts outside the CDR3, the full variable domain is EPEVTQTPSHQVTQMGQEVILRCVPISNHLYFYWYRQILGQKVEFLVSFYNNEISEKSEIFDDQFSVERPDGSNFTLKIRSTKLEDSAMYFCASRQTGLIYNSPLHFGNGTRLTVT.

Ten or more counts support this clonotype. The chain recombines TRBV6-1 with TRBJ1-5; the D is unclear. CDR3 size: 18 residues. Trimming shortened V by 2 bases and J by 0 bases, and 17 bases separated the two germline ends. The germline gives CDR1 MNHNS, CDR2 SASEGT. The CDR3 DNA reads TGTGCCAGCAGTGAACCCCTCGAGCGAGGTTATAGCAATCAGCCCCAGCATTTT. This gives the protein CASSEPLERGYSNQPQHF.

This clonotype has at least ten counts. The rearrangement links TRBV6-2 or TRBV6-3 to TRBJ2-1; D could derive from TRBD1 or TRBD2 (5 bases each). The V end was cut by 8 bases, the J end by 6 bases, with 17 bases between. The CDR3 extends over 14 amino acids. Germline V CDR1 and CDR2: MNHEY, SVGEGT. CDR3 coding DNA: TGTGCCAGCGGTCCAGGGCGGGTCGGCAATGAGCAGTTCTTC. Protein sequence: CASGPGRVGNEQFF.

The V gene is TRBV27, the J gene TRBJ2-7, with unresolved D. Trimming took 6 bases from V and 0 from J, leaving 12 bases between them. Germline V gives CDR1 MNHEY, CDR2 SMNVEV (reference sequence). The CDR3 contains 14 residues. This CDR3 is CASSHGRFSYEQYF. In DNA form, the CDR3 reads TGTGCCAGCAGCCACGGACGGTTCTCCTACGAGCAGTACTTC.

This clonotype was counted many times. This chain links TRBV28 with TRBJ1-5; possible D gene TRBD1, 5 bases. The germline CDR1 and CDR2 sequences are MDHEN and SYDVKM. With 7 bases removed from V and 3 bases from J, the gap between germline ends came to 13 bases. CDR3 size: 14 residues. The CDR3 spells CASTLSRVNQPQHF. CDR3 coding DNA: TGTGCCAGCACCCTGTCCAGGGTCAATCAGCCCCAGCATTTT.

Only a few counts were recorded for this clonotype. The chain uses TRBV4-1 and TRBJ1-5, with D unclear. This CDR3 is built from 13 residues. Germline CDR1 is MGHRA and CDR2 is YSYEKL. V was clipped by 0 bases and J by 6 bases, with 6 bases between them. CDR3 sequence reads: CASSQDGGQPQHF. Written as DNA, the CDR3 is TGCGCCAGCAGCCAAGACGGTGGTCAGCCCCAGCATTTT.

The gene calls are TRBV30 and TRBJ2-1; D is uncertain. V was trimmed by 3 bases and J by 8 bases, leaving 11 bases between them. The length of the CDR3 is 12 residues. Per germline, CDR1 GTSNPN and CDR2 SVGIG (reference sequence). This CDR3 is CAWSEEWHEQFF. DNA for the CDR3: TGTGCCTGGAGCGAGGAGTGGCATGAGCAGTTCTTC.

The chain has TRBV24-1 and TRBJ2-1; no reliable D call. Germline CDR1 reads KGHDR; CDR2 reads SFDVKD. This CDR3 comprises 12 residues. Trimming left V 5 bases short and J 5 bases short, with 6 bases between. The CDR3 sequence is CATSGLNNEQFF. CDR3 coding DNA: TGTGCCACCAGTGGGCTAAACAATGAGCAGTTCTTC.

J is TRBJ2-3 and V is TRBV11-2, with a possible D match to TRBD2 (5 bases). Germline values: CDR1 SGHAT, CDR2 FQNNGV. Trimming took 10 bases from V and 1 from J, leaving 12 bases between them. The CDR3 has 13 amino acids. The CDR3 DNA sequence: TGTGCCACAGAGGGAAGGGGCACAGATACGCAGTATTTT. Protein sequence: CATEGRGTDTQYF.